These 23 T cell receptor beta chains were all obtained from the same sample, sequenced in a study of early T cells in non-severe SARS-CoV-2 infection. TCRdb called the 5' RACE reads again in MiXCR, with one record for every CDR3 protein. The sample has some 40,000 distinct CDR3 sequences, 5% to 6% seen once. This specimen consisted of whole blood, obtained at baseline. The origin of the receptors is an adult who was a healthcare worker with PCR-confirmed SARS-CoV-2 infection or an uninfected control (not recorded which).

In this sample, this clonotype turned up many times. The V and J genes are TRBV30 and TRBJ1-2, with D perhaps TRBD1 (5 bases). CDR1 is GTSNPN, CDR2 SVGIG, per germline (reference sequence). The CDR3 consists of 14 residues. V lost 3 bases, J lost 8 bases, and 19 bases lay in between. The CDR3 here is CAWRRGQGGRGYTF. CDR3 DNA sequence: TGTGCCTGGAGACGAGGTCAGGGCGGTCGCGGCTACACCTTC.

The rearrangement links TRBV29-1 to TRBJ2-7; TRBD1 matches at 7 bases. CDR1 and CDR2 (germline): SQVTM, ANQGSEA. This CDR3 region has 12 residues. V lost 2 bases to trimming and J lost 3 bases; unmatched junction nucleotides: 1. Here the CDR3 DNA reads TGCAGCGTTGAACGGACAGGCTACGAGCAGTACTTC. Protein sequence: CSVERTGYEQYF.

This clonotype has just a few counts. The chain joins TRBV5-1 to TRBJ2-1, with D possibly being TRBD1 (6 bases). The germline CDR1 and CDR2 sequences are SGHRS and YFSETQ. This CDR3 spans 14 amino acids. The germline V and J ends were trimmed by 4 bases and 8 bases, with 16 bases remaining between them. The chain's CDR3 is CASSLSQGGDEQFF. The DNA of the CDR3 is TGCGCCAGCAGCCTGTCACAGGGCGGCGATGAGCAGTTCTTC.

By share, this clonotype counts as medium-sized (0.01 to 0.1%). The rearrangement joins TRBV4-2 to TRBJ2-7; TRBD2 aligns across 7 bases. V trimming: 3 bases; J trimming: 1 base; junction bases outside the gene matches: 6. CDR3 length: 15 residues. Germline V gene lookup returns CDR1 LGHNA and CDR2 YNFKEQ. CDR3 DNA: TGTGCCAGCAGCCAGTTCGGGCGGGAGTCCTACGAGCAGTACTTC. It encodes CASSQFGRESYEQYF.

This clonotype was detected a few times. This sequence joins TRBV11-2 and TRBJ2-4; 8 bases match TRBD1. J lost 1 base, V lost 5 bases, and 7 bases had no gene match. The CDR3 has 16 residues. Germline CDR1 SGHAT, CDR2 FQNNGV. The chain's CDR3 is CASSNTTGGAKNIQYF. In DNA, the CDR3 is TGTGCCAGCAGCAATACTACAGGGGGGGCCAAAAACATTCAGTACTTC.

This clonotype occurred many times. This rearrangement joins TRBV28 to TRBJ2-5, with D possibly being TRBD1 (6 bases). Germline lookup yields CDR1 MDHEN and CDR2 SYDVKM. Trimming cost V 4 bases and J 3 bases, with 9 bases left between them. The CDR3 extends over 13 amino acids. CDR3 sequence: CASSSSGEETQYF. As DNA, the CDR3 is TGTGCCAGCAGTTCCTCAGGGGAAGAGACCCAGTACTTC.

The J gene is TRBJ2-3, the V gene TRBV20-1, with D unresolved. The CDR3 consists of 14 residues. Per the germline V gene, CDR1 is DFQATT and CDR2 is SNEGSKA (reference sequence). Trimming removed 1 base at V and 7 bases at J, with 15 bases between. CDR3 in DNA: TGCAGTGCTAGAGGTGGGCCCCGGCGCAATACGCAGTATTTT. As protein: CSARGGPRRNTQYF.

Many counts were recorded for this clonotype. The chain recombines TRBV20-1 with TRBJ2-5, with 11 positions matching TRBD2. Germline trimming cut 0 bases from V and 1 base from J; bases unmatched to any gene: 7. Germline V CDR1 and CDR2: DFQATT, SNEGSKA (reference sequence). The CDR3 loop spans 17 amino acids. CDR3 protein: CSAREIAGGPFQETQYF. DNA for the CDR3: TGCAGTGCTAGAGAAATAGCGGGAGGGCCTTTCCAAGAGACCCAGTACTTC.

The chain carries TRBV6-5 and TRBJ1-2; a weak D match, TRBD1 (5 bases). Germline CDR1 is MNHEY and CDR2 is SVGAGI. Trimming pared 4 bases from V and 7 bases from J, leaving 13 bases between. The CDR3 has 13 residues. The CDR3 is CASSSGAGAGYTF. The CDR3 nucleotides read TGTGCCAGCAGTTCCGGGGCCGGGGCTGGCTACACCTTC.

This clonotype was detected many times. The chain couples TRBV7-2 to TRBJ1-2, with unresolved D. Germline values: CDR1 SGHTA, CDR2 FQGNSA. The CDR3 is made up of 15 amino acids. V lost 5 bases and J lost 3, with 16 bases in between. CDR3 region: CASSRADEGDYGYTF. DNA of the CDR3: TGTGCCAGCAGCCGAGCGGATGAAGGTGACTATGGCTACACCTTC.

The genes are TRBV4-3 and TRBJ2-3; 7 bases align to TRBD2. The germline V gene has CDR1 LGHNA and CDR2 YSLEER. The CDR3 contains 14 residues. With V trimmed by 0 bases and J by 6 bases, 3 bases remained unmatched. CDR3 in amino acids: CASSQEWTSDTQYF. Written as DNA, the CDR3 is TGCGCCAGCAGCCAAGAATGGACTAGTGATACGCAGTATTTT.

In its sample, this clonotype was seen many times. This chain connects TRBV12-5 to TRBJ1-5, with a possible D match to TRBD1 (6 bases). The CDR3 has 16 amino acids. With 0 bases removed from V and 0 bases from J, the gap between germline ends came to 9 bases. The germline V gene encodes CDR1 LGHNT and CDR2 FRNRAP. In DNA form, the CDR3 reads TGTGCTAGTGGTTTGGTAGCAGGGGATAGCAATCAGCCCCAGCATTTT. Translating gives CASGLVAGDSNQPQHF.

This clonotype was detected many times. This rearrangement joins TRBV2 to TRBJ1-6; TRBD1 matches at 8 bases. There are 14 residues in the CDR3. Germline V gene lookup returns CDR1 SNHLY and CDR2 FYNNEI. The junction had 3 bases not matched to a gene; V was cut back by 4 bases and J by 7 bases. CDR3 bases: TGTGCCAGCAGTGTGACAGGGGAGAATTCACCCCTCCACTTT. This encodes CASSVTGENSPLHF.

This clonotype was picked up many times. CDR3 loop: CASSQFVLAGDWIEQFF. CDR3 in DNA: TGTGCCAGCAGCCAATTTGTTCTAGCGGGAGATTGGATTGAGCAGTTCTTC. The gene calls are TRBV7-8 and TRBJ2-1; 10 bases fit TRBD2. From germline, CDR1 is SGHVS and CDR2 FQNEAQ. The junction had 16 bases not matched to a gene; V was cut back by 5 bases and J by 9 bases. This CDR3 contains 17 residues.

The sample holds a few counts of this clonotype. The chain recombines TRBV21-1 with TRBJ2-7. TRBV21-1 is termed a pseudogene. The CDR3 is 14 amino acids. The CDR3 DNA reads as TGTGCCAGCAGCAATACCGGCTGCCCCTACGAGCAGTACTTC. The encoded protein is CASSNTGCPYEQYF.

This clonotype was picked up many times. The chain is built from TRBV20-1 and TRBJ1-1, with D hard to call. The CDR3 is 12 amino acids. Between the trimmed V and J ends, which lost 1 base and 6 bases, there was a span of 9 bases. Per the germline V gene, CDR1 is DFQATT and CDR2 is SNEGSKA (reference sequence). CDR3 nucleotide sequence: TGCAGTGCTAGAGTGCTTAACGCTGAAGCTTTCTTT. It specifies CSARVLNAEAFF.

This clonotype was recorded at least ten times. This chain uses TRBV27 with TRBJ2-1, with TRBD2 identical over 12 bases. The V segment lost 4 bases and the J segment 8 bases; nucleotides outside the gene matches: 12. This CDR3 is built from 17 residues. The germline V gene encodes CDR1 MNHEY and CDR2 SMNVEV (reference sequence). The CDR3 spells CASSSMTLAGGPHEQFF. CDR3 nucleotides: TGTGCCAGCAGTTCCATGACGCTAGCGGGAGGGCCTCATGAGCAGTTCTTC.

This clonotype was recorded at least ten times. The rearrangement uses TRBV12-3 or TRBV12-4 and TRBJ2-4; the match to TRBD1 covers 7 bases. The V gene end was trimmed by 6 bases and the J gene end by 5 bases; junction bases not matched to a gene: 7. The CDR3 spans 14 residues. The CDR3 region is CASSSRGQENIQYF. CDR3 DNA: TGTGCCAGCAGCTCGAGGGGGCAGGAAAACATTCAGTACTTC.

This sequence joins TRBV7-9 and TRBJ1-4; D gene unclear. CDR3 length: 11 residues. CDR1 and CDR2 from the germline V gene are SEHNR and FQNEAQ (reference sequence). V lost 5 bases, J lost 4 bases, and 2 bases lay in between. The CDR3 nucleotides are TGTGCCAGCAGCATTAATGAAAAACTGTTTTTT. Protein: CASSINEKLFF.

This clonotype was recorded many times. V usage is TRBV11-2 and J usage is TRBJ2-7; 8 nucleotides agree with TRBD1. With V trimmed by 6 bases and J by 1 base, 8 bases remained unmatched. Germline CDR1 and CDR2: SGHAT and FQNNGV. The CDR3 covers 15 residues. DNA of the CDR3: TGTGCCAGCAGTGACCCGGGACAGGCGTCCTACGAGCAGTACGTC. Protein sequence: CASSDPGQASYEQYV.

This clonotype occurred many times. This rearrangement joins TRBV20-1 to TRBJ2-7, with TRBD2 matching over 12 bases. Per the germline V gene, CDR1 is DFQATT and CDR2 is SNEGSKA (reference sequence). This CDR3 contains 15 residues. V lost 6 bases and J lost 3; bases outside the gene matches: 9. The CDR3 reads CSAPRTSGDIYEQYF. Here the CDR3 DNA reads TGCAGTGCGCCTAGGACTAGCGGGGATATCTACGAGCAGTACTTC.

This clonotype occurred a few times. The chain uses TRBV5-1 and TRBJ2-1; tentatively, D is TRBD2 (6 bases). The CDR3 extends over 16 amino acids. The germline V gene encodes CDR1 SGHRS and CDR2 YFSETQ. The V end was cut by 3 bases, the J end by 5 bases, with 18 bases between. CDR3 sequence: CASSWWVPSDNNEQFF. Here the CDR3 DNA reads TGCGCCAGCAGCTGGTGGGTACCTAGCGATAACAATGAGCAGTTCTTC.

This clonotype has a count of ten or more. The chain has TRBV10-3 and TRBJ1-6, with a weak D call TRBD1 (6 bases). CDR3 size: 14 residues. Trimming shortened V by 4 bases and J by 5 bases, and 9 bases separated the two germline ends. Germline lookup yields CDR1 ENHRY and CDR2 SYGVKD. The CDR3, as DNA: TGTGCCATCAGTGGGACAGTCGATAATTCACCCCTCCACTTT. It codes for CAISGTVDNSPLHF.